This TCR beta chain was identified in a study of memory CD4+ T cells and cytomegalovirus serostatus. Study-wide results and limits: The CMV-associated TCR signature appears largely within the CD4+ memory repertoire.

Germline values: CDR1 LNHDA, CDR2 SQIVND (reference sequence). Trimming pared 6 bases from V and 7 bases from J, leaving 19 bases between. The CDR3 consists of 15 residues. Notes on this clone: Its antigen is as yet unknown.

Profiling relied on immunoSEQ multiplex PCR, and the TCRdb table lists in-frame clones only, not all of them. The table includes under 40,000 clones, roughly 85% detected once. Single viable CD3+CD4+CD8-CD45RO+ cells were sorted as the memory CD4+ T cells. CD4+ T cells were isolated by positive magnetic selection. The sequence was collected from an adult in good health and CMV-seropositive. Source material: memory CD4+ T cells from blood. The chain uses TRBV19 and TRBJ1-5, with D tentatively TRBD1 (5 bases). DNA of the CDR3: TGTGCCAGTAGGGTTCTTCAGGGCGGAGGGCAGCCCCAGCATTTT. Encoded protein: CASRVLQGGGQPQHF.